This TCR beta chain was captured in a study of Ad26.COV2.S vaccination and SARS-CoV-2 variants. At the level of the study: The donor was enrolled in the Ad26.COV2.S arm of the COV1001 trial. Study-wide findings and caveats: There was reportedly substantial breadth in spike-specific CD8+ and CD4+ T cell responses after vaccination.

Sequenced by immunoSEQ multiplex PCR; TCRdb stores in-frame clones only, minus some. Of about 390,000 clones detected, about nine tenths appear once; the ten largest clones hold about 3.6%. As concerns this clone: Its antigen is unidentified.

This CDR3 has 13 amino acids. Germline V CDR1 and CDR2: SGHNT, YYREEE (reference sequence). Deletions cut 0 bases from V and 7 bases from J, with 7 bases between. The treatment is: some 20 received Ad26.COV2.S at low or high dose, single or two shots; about 5 received placebo; per-sample allocation not given. Day 63 following the first vaccine or placebo injection was when the samples were taken. The sequence was obtained from a person between 18 and 65 years old who received the Ad26.COV2.S COVID-19 vaccine or a placebo. The sample was peripheral blood, taken in a trial of Ad26.COV2.S vaccine versus placebo. The V gene is TRBV5-4, the J gene TRBJ2-2, with D unclear. CDR3 bases: TGTGCCAGCAGCTTGGATTATGTCGGGGAGCTGTTTTTT. Translated: CASSLDYVGELFF. Filled out from reference TRBV5-4 and TRBJ2-2, the complete variable domain reads ETGVTQSPTHLIKTRGQQVTLRCSSQSGHNTVSWYQQALGQGPQFIFQYYREEENGRGNFPPRFSGLQFPNYSSELNVNALELDDSALYLCASSLDYVGELFFGEGSRLTVL.